Given below is one TCR beta chain in context. Its recognized antigen is unknown. Base qualities are not recorded, but no much larger clone differs from it by a single base. To prepare the library, RACE was applied. TCRdb lists the instrument as NextSeq 500. During library preparation, unique molecular identifiers were attached to individual cDNA molecules so that TCRs could be counted quantitatively and reproducibly. In the source study's methods: The median number of TCRs per sample was 95,638, ranging from roughly 23,224 to 690,600. The Decombinator software suite was used to annotate the V, J and CDR3 of the TCR reads. For the PS versus PT1 abundance plots, all samples were subsampled to the same number of TCRs (28,000). TCRs were defined as expanded if absent before sensitization and observed at least eight times at the 2-week time point. Using fastp trimming at Q25 and MiXCR clonotype assembly, TCRdb reanalyzed the public sequencing data and kept in-frame beta chains. Here each entry gathers all rows of one CDR3 protein and keeps the most common genes and DNA. The authors' filters were not applied to this entry. Recorded for this sample are 50,000 or so distinct CDR3 sequences; 9.5% to 11% of them occurred a single time. About 1.7% of the sample lies in the top ten.

V lost 3 bases and J lost 6 bases, and the count of bases not matched to a germline gene is 4. The CDR3 has 13 amino acids, counting the end cysteine and phenylalanine. Only the CDR3 region is kept as DNA, spanning 39 bases read in frame from base 1. The germline V gene gives CDR1 as SGHTA and CDR2 as FQGNSA. This sample stems from a study of human T cells and chemical hapten exposure (dated by TCRdb to the early 2020s). For the wider study: For sensitization, 2% DPC in acetone was applied to an approximately 2 cm by approximately 2 cm area of upper inner arm skin. Weekly therapeutic DPC doses were additionally applied to the scalp of patients throughout the approximately 25-week study period. Patch testing was performed on the upper back with Finn chambers containing 0.01% DPC, and the patch tests were scored after 6 days according to International Contact Dermatitis Research Group standards. The patient cohort, mostly female, included alopecia areata with under or over 50% scalp involvement, alopecia totalis and alopecia universalis. Libraries were combined into a pool for sequencing, and differences in TCR yield between samples came mainly from small differences in library volumes within the pool. Peripheral blood TCR repertoire changes were tracked in vivo in alopecia patients during primary and secondary sensitization to the hapten diphenylcyclopropenone (DPC). Blood was sampled from patients pre-sensitization (week 0) and at 2, 6 and about 24 weeks after DPC sensitization. Roughly 30 alopecia patients provided blood for TCR sequencing at one to four time points (pre-sensitization, 2, 6 and 24 weeks). For every blood RNA sample, sequencing covered both the TCR alpha and TCR beta chains.

General findings and caveats noted by the study authors: Alopecia, a presumed autoimmune disease, was present in all patients, so the immune response of the patients might differ from that of healthy individuals. Repeated subsampling changed both the strength of the expansion versus patch-test correlation and the threshold at which that correlation became significant. A positive correlation was found between the number of PT1 expanded TCRs and patch test score, with significance reached at thresholds 8, 16 and 32 but not 4. The number of TCRs above 1 in 1000 frequency did not change with DPC sensitization; there was no evidence of global repertoire structure alterations. Compared with pre-sensitization or healthy control sets, expanded TCRs formed significantly more large CDR3 similarity clusters, which is consistent with antigen-driven responses.

The time point tag for this specimen amounts to: patch test 1, 2 weeks after DPC sensitization. This specimen's treatment or condition label, per the study, means: therapeutic diphenylcyclopropenone sensitization with weekly scalp DPC. Total RNA was extracted from unfractionated whole blood collected in Tempus Blood RNA tubes. At each patch-test visit, blood was drawn before the patch test was applied. Eligible patients were aged 18 to 70, diagnosed with alopecia, deemed suitable for DPC therapy, and excluded if pregnant. This receptor was obtained from a woman in her thirties or forties with alopecia areata. Some clones in this sample may be carry-over from other donors' samples. The sequencing here drew on whole blood, taken in connection with sensitization to the hapten diphenylcyclopropenone (DPC). The chain is made from TRBV7-2 and TRBJ1-2, and 7 junctional nucleotides match TRBD1. The nucleotides are TGTGCCAGCAGCTTTTACCAGGGGGATGGCTACACCTTC. It codes for CASSFYQGDGYTF. The entire variable domain, with the stretches around the CDR3 drawn from the reference TRBV7-2 and TRBJ1-2 proteins, is GAGVSQSPSNKVTEKGKDVELRCDPISGHTALYWYRQSLGQGLEFLIYFQGNSAPDKSGLPSDRFSAERTGGSVSTLTIQRTQQEDSAVYLCASSFYQGDGYTFGSGTRLTVV.